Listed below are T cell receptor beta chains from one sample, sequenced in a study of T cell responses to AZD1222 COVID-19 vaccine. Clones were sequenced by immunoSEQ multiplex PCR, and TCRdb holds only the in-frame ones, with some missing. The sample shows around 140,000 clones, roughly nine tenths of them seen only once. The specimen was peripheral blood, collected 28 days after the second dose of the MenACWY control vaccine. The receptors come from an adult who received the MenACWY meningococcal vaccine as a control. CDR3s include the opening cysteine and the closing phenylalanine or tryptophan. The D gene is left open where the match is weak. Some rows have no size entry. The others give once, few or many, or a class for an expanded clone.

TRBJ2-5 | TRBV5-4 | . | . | CASSLAGLARQETQYF | TGTGCCAGCAGCTTGGCGGGATTGGCCAGACAAGAGACCCAGTACTTC
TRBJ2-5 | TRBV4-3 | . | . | CASSQNYQETQYF | TGCGCCAGCAGCCAGAACTACCAAGAGACCCAGTACTTC
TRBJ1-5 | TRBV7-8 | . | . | CASSLTEGQPQHF | TGTGCCAGCAGCTTGACAGAGGGCCAGCCCCAGCATTTT
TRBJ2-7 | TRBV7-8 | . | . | CASSPDRFREQYF | TGTGCCAGCAGCCCGGACCGATTTAGGGAGCAGTACTTC
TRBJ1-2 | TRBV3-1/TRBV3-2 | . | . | CASSQDDGIGGYTF | TGTGCCAGCAGCCAAGATGACGGGATCGGGGGCTACACCTTC
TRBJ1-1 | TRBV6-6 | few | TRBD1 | CASSPPRGTGDTEAFF | TGTGCCAGCAGTCCCCCGAGGGGGACAGGGGACACTGAAGCTTTCTTT
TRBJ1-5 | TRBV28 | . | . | CATHPYSDSGQHF | TGTGCCACCCATCCATACAGCGACTCTGGCCAGCATTTT
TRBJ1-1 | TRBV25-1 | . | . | CATSRSGEAFF | TGTGCCACCTCTCGATCGGGTGAAGCTTTCTTT
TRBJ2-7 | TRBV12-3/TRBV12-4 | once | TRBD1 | CASSAQGPGEQYF | TGTGCCAGCAGTGCACAGGGGCCCGGCGAGCAGTACTTC
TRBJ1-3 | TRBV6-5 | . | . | CASSRGPGNTIYF | TGTGCCAGCAGTCGGGGGCCTGGAAACACCATATATTTT
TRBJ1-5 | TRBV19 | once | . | CASSIDGGGVDQPQHF | TGTGCCAGTAGTATTGACGGAGGAGGGGTTGATCAGCCCCAGCATTTT
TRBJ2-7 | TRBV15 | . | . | CATSSKLASHEQYF | TGTGCCACCAGCAGTAAGCTGGCGTCCCACGAGCAGTACTTC
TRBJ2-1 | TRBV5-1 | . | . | CASHGGDRSYNEQFF | TGCGCCAGCCATGGGGGGGACAGGTCATACAATGAGCAGTTCTTC
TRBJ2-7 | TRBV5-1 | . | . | CASSLEAISYEQYF | TGCGCCAGCAGCTTGGAGGCCATCTCCTACGAGCAGTACTTC
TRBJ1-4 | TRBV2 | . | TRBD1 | CASRALTGGANEKLFF | TGTGCCAGCAGAGCCCTTACAGGGGGCGCGAATGAAAAACTGTTTTTT
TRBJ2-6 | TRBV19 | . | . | CASTPRAVFQQSGANVLTF | TGTGCCAGTACCCCCCGGGCCGTATTCCAACAATCTGGGGCCAACGTCCTGACTTTC
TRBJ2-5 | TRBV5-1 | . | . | CASTGVGETQYF | TGCGCCAGCACCGGTGTTGGGGAGACCCAGTACTTC
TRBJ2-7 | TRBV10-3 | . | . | CAISESRGVSYEQYF | TGTGCCATCAGTGAGTCGAGGGGGGTCTCCTACGAGCAGTACTTC
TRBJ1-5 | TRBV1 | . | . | CTSSQGSGSYNQPQHF | TGCACCAGCAGCCAAGGGTCGGGGAGCTACAATCAGCCCCAGCATTTT
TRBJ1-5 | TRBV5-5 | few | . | CASSFFRGRGQPQHF | .
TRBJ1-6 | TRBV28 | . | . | CASRPTGLEGSPLHF | TGTGCCAGCAGGCCCACAGGGTTAGAAGGGTCACCCCTCCACTTT
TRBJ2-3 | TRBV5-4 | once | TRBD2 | CASSSGLAGGSTDTQYF | TGTGCCAGCAGCTCGGGACTAGCGGGAGGGAGCACAGATACGCAGTATTTT
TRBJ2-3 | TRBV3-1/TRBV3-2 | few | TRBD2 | CASSLGLATQDTQYF | TGTGCCAGCAGTCTGGGACTAGCCACTCAAGATACGCAGTATTTT
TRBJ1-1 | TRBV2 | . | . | CASSPQLGKNTEAFF | TGTGCCAGCAGTCCTCAGTTAGGGAAGAACACTGAAGCTTTCTTT
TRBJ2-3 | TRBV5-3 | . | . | CARSLVPGPNTQYF | TGTGCCAGAAGCTTGGTTCCCGGCCCAAATACGCAGTATTTT
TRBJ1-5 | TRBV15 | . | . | CATSRGLSGNQPQHF | TGTGCCACCAGCCGTGGTCTTTCTGGCAATCAGCCCCAGCATTTT
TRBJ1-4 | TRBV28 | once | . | CASSVNVGTAEKLFF | TGTGCCAGCAGTGTGAATGTCGGGACTGCTGAAAAACTGTTTTTT
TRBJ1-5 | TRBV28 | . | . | CASTLSGAGDQPQHF | TGTGCCAGCACCCTATCGGGGGCCGGTGATCAGCCCCAGCATTTT